This T cell receptor beta chain is from a study of cytomegalovirus exposure and HLA in healthy donors. Overall study results and limits: Association with HLA alleles at 0.05 false discovery rate was found for 15,000 to 20,000 TCR beta sequences in a later analysis.

Per germline, CDR1 SGHRS and CDR2 YFSETQ. V shed 0 bases and J shed 6 bases, with 12 bases lying between them. The CDR3 sequence is 14 residues long. Comment on this clone: Its cognate antigen is unknown.

A multiplex PCR was run with 60 Vbeta primers and 13 Jbeta primers. Produced via immunoSEQ multiplex PCR; TCRdb's table is partial and in-frame only. Of approximately 110,000 clones listed, around 78% are singletons. This TCR derives from a man between 50 and 59 years old in good health and CMV-seronegative. This chain links TRBV5-1 with TRBJ1-2; maybe TRBD1 (5 bases). Sequencing used PBMCs. CDR3 nucleotide sequence: TGCGCCAGCAGCTTGGCTCCAGGGCCGGATGGCTACACCTTC. This translates into CASSLAPGPDGYTF.